This entry concerns a single T cell receptor (beta chain). Its antigen is not known. The sample originates from a study of shared clonotypes between healthy human individuals. Study conclusions and caveats: Among donors, clonotype sharing was expected to be affected by sequencing depth.

CD8 cells classed as naive were CD45RO-negative and positively selected for CCR7, excluding terminally differentiated effector memory CD45RA+ cells. Genomic DNA per cell subset filled all wells of several immunoSEQ plates. Sequencing used immunoSEQ multiplex PCR; TCRdb keeps in-frame clones, though not all of them. The data contain roughly 2,000,000 clones, around 96% of them seen just once; the ten biggest clones take up roughly 1%. This CDR3 has 15 residues. Germline assignment: CDR1 SNHLY and CDR2 FYNNEI. The germline V and J ends were trimmed by 1 base and 0 bases, with 10 bases remaining between them.

The clonotype originates from a young man in good health. Source material: naive CD8+ T cells sorted from blood. The chain combines TRBV2 with TRBJ2-7; no clear D. CDR3 sequence: CASSEGDPSSYEQYF. The CDR3 DNA is TGTGCCAGCAGTGAAGGAGATCCTAGCTCCTACGAGCAGTACTTC.